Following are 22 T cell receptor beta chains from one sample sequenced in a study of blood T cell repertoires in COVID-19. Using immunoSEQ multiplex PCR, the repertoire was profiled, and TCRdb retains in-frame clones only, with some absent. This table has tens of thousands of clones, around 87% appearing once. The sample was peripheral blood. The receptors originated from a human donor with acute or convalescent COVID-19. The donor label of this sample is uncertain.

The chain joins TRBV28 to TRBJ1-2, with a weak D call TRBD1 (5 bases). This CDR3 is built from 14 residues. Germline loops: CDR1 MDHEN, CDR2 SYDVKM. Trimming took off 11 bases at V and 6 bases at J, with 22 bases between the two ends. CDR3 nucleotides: TGTGCCGCAGCAGGGCCAATTACCCTAAATGGCTACACCTTC. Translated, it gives CAAAGPITLNGYTF.

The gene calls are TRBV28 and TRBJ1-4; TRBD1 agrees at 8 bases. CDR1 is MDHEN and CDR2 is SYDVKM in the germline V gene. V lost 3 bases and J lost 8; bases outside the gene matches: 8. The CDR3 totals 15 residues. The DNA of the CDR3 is TGTGCCAGCAGTTTGCCCGATGGACAGGGAGAAAAACTGTTTTTT. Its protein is CASSLPDGQGEKLFF.

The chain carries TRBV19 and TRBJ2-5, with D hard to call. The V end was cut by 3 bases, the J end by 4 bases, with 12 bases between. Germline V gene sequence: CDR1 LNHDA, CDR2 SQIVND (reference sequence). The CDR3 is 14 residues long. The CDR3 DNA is TGTGCCAGTAGTATTACAAGAGGCGGAGAGACCCAGTACTTC. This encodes CASSITRGGETQYF.

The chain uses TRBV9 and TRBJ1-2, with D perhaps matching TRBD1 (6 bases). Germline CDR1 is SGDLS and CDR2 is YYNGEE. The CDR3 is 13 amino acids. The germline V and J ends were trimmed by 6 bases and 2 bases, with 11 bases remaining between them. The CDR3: CASTYRENYGYTF. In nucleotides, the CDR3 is TGTGCCAGCACTTACAGGGAGAACTATGGCTACACCTTC.

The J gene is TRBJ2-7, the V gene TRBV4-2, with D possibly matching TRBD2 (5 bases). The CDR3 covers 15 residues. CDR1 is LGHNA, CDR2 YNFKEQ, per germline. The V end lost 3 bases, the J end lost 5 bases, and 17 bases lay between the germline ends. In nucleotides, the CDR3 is TGTGCCAGCAGCCAGGCCGGGGTGGAACGGCACGAGCAGTACTTC. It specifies CASSQAGVERHEQYF.

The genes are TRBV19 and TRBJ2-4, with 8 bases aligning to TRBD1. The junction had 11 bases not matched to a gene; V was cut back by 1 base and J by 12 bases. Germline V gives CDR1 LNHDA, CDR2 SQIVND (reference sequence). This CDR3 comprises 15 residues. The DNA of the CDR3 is TGTGCCAGTAGTATAGTAGGGACAGGAAAAAGGGGTCAGTACTTC. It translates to CASSIVGTGKRGQYF.

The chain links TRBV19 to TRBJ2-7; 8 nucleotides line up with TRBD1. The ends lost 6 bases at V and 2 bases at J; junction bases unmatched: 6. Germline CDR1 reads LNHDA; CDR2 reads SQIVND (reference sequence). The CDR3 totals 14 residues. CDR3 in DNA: TGTGCCAGTAGCCCAACAGGGGGACCCTACGAGCAGTACTTC. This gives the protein CASSPTGGPYEQYF.

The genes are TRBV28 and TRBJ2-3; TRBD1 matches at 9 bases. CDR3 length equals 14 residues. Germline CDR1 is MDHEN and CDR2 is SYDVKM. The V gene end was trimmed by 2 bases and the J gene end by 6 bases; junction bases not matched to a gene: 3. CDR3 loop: CASSLGDREDTQYF. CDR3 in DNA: TGTGCCAGCAGTTTAGGGGACAGGGAGGATACGCAGTATTTT. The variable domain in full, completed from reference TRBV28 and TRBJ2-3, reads DVKVTQSSRYLVKRTGEKVFLECVQDMDHENMFWYRQDPGLGLRLIYFSYDVKMKEKGDIPEGYSVSREKKERFSLILESASTNQTSMYLCASSLGDREDTQYFGPGTRLTVL.

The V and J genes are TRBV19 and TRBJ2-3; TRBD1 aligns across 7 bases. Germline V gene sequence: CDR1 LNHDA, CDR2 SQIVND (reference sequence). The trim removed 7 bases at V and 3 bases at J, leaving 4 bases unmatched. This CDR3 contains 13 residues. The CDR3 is CASTPTGTDTQYF. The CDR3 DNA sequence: TGTGCCAGTACCCCGACAGGGACAGATACGCAGTATTTT. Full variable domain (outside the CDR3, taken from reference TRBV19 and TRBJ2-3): DGGITQSPKYLFRKEGQNVTLSCEQNLNHDAMYWYRQDPGQGLRLIYYSQIVNDFQKGDIAEGYSVSREKKESFPLTVTSAQKNPTAFYLCASTPTGTDTQYFGPGTRLTVL.

The CDR3 sequence: CASSPPSTSVSLETQYF. In DNA, the CDR3 is TGTGCCAGCAGCCCCCCGTCGACTAGCGTAAGCCTCGAGACCCAGTACTTC. The chain joins TRBV3-1 (or the pseudogene TRBV3-2) to TRBJ2-5, with 8 positions matching TRBD2. Germline CDR1 LGHDT, CDR2 YNNKEL (reference sequence). The CDR3 is 17 residues long. With V trimmed by 4 bases and J by 5 bases, 15 bases remained unmatched.

CDR3 nucleotide sequence: TGTGCCACCAGCCGCCTCTGGACAGGGATTGAGGGGACTGAAGCTTTCTTT. Protein: CATSRLWTGIEGTEAFF. The chain has TRBV15 and TRBJ1-1; 8 nucleotides align to TRBD1. V was clipped by 5 bases and J by 5 bases; unmatched bases: 16. The CDR3 is 17 amino acids. Germline CDR1 reads LNHNV; CDR2 reads YYDKDF (reference sequence).

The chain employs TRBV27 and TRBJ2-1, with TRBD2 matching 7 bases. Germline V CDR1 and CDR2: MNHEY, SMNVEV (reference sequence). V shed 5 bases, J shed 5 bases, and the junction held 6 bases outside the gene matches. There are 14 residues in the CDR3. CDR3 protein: CASSLGTTHNEQFF. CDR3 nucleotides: TGTGCCAGCAGTCTCGGGACTACCCACAATGAGCAGTTCTTC.

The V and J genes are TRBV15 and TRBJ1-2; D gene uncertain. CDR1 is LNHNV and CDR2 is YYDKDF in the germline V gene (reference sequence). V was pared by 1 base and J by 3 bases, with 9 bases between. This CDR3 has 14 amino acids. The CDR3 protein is CATSRGGGYYGYTF. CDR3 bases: TGTGCCACCAGCAGAGGCGGCGGATACTATGGCTACACCTTC. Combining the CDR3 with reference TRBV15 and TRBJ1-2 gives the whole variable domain DAMVIQNPRYQVTQFGKPVTLSCSQTLNHNVMYWYQQKSSQAPKLLFHYYDKDFNNEADTPDNFQSRRPNTSFCFLDIRSPGLGDTAMYLCATSRGGGYYGYTFGSGTRLTVV.

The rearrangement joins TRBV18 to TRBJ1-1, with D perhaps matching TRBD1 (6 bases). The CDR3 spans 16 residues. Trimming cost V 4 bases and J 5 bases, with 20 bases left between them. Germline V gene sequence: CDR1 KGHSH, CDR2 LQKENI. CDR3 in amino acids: CASSQRQVKSGTEAFF. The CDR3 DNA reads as TGTGCCAGCTCACAACGACAGGTAAAGTCGGGGACTGAAGCTTTCTTT.

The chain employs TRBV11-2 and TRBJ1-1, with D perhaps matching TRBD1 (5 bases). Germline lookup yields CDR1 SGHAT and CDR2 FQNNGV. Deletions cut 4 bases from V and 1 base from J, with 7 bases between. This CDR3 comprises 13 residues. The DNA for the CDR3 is TGTGCCAGCAGCTACCAGGGGAACACTGAAGCTTTCTTT. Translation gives CASSYQGNTEAFF.

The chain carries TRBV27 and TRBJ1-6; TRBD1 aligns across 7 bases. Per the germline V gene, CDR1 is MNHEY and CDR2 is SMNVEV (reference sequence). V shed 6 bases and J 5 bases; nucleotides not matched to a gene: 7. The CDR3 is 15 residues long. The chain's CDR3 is CASRERDRNNSPLHF. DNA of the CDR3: TGTGCCAGCAGGGAACGGGACAGAAATAATTCACCCCTCCACTTT.

Here the CDR3 reads CASGWGQGADEQFF. In DNA form, the CDR3 reads TGTGCTAGTGGTTGGGGACAGGGGGCTGATGAGCAGTTCTTC. The chain links TRBV12-5 to TRBJ2-1; 12 positions agree with TRBD1. The length of the CDR3 is 14 residues. The germline gives CDR1 LGHNT, CDR2 FRNRAP. The J segment lost 8 bases and the V segment lost 4 bases, leaving 3 bases of the junction unmatched.

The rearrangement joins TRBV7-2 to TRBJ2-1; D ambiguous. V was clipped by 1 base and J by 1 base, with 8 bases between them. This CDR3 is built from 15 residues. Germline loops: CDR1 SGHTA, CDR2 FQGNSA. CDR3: CASSLEALSYNEQFF. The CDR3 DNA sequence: TGTGCCAGCAGCTTAGAAGCCCTTTCCTACAATGAGCAGTTCTTC. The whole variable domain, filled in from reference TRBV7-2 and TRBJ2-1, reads GAGVSQSPSNKVTEKGKDVELRCDPISGHTALYWYRQSLGQGLEFLIYFQGNSAPDKSGLPSDRFSAERTGGSVSTLTIQRTQQEDSAVYLCASSLEALSYNEQFFGPGTRLTVL.

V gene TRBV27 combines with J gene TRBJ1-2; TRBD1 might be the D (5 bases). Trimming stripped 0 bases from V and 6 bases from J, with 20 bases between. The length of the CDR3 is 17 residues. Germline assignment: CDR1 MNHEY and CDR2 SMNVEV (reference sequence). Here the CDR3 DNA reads TGTGCCAGCAGTTTATCGAGAGGTCTGGGGCAGGGTAATGGCTACACCTTC. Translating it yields CASSLSRGLGQGNGYTF.

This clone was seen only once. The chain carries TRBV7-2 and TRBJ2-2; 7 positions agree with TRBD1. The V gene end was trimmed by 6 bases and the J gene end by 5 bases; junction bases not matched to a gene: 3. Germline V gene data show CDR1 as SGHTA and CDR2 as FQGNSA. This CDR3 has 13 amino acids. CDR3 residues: CASRLQGTGELFF. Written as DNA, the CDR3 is TGTGCCAGCAGATTACAGGGGACCGGGGAGCTGTTTTTT. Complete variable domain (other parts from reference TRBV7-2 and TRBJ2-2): GAGVSQSPSNKVTEKGKDVELRCDPISGHTALYWYRQSLGQGLEFLIYFQGNSAPDKSGLPSDRFSAERTGGSVSTLTIQRTQQEDSAVYLCASRLQGTGELFFGEGSRLTVL.

CDR3 in amino acids: CASRSGDSYNEQFF. For the CDR3, the DNA is TGTGCCAGCAGAAGCGGGGATTCCTACAATGAGCAGTTCTTC. The chain has TRBV27 and TRBJ2-1, with 7 bases lining up with TRBD2. The CDR3 extends over 14 amino acids. V gave up 6 bases and J gave up 1 base; unmatched junction bases: 3. The germline gives CDR1 MNHEY, CDR2 SMNVEV (reference sequence).

CDR3: CASSLGRSDNQPQHF. DNA for the CDR3: TGTGCCAGCTCCCTCGGGAGAAGTGACAATCAGCCCCAGCATTTT. This chain links TRBV18 with TRBJ1-5; no clear D. The CDR3 loop spans 15 amino acids. V lost 6 bases to trimming and J lost 3 bases, with 15 bases between them. Germline V gene sequence: CDR1 KGHSH, CDR2 LQKENI.